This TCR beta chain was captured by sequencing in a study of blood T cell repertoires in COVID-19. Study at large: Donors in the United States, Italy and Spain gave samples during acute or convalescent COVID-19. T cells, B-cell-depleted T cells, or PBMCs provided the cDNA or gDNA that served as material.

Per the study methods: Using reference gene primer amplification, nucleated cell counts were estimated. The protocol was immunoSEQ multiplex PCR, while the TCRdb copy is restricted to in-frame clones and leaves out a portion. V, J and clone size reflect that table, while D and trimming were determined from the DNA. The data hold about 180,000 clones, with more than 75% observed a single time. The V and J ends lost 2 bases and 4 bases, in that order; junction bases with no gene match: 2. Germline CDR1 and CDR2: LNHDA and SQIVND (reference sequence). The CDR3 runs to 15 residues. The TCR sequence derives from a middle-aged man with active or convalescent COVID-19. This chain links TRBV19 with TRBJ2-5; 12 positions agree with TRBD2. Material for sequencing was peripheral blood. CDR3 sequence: CASSITSGGSETQYF. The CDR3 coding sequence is TGTGCCAGTAGTATAACTAGCGGGGGGTCAGAGACCCAGTACTTC.